These 21 T cell receptor beta chains share one sample of origin, sequenced in a study. In TCRdb, the 5' RACE reads were re-called with MiXCR into one record per CDR3 protein. The table shows roughly 44,000 distinct CDR3 sequences, with less than 35% occurring only once. Sequencing input: memory CD4+ T cells sorted from a lymph node. Stated subset: memory CD4+ T cells, CD4+CD45RO+CD25-. These receptors were taken from a female donor with breast cancer.

A few counts support this clonotype. This rearrangement joins TRBV12-3 or TRBV12-4 to TRBJ2-3, with TRBD2 identical over 8 bases. The CDR3 runs 15 residues. J gave up 3 bases and V 6 bases, and 8 bases lay outside the gene matches. CDR3 nucleotides: TGTGCCAGCAGCTGGACTAGCCCAGTGACAGATACGCAGTATTTT. As protein: CASSWTSPVTDTQYF.

This clonotype was observed a handful of times. The chain carries TRBV5-5 and TRBJ1-1; weak D call: TRBD1 (6 bases). V lost 4 bases and J lost 0, with 10 bases in between. This CDR3 comprises 14 residues. CDR1 and CDR2 from the germline V gene are SGHKS and YYEKEE (reference sequence). CDR3 region: CASSPRTVNTEAFF. Here the CDR3 DNA reads TGTGCCAGCAGCCCCAGGACAGTGAACACTGAAGCTTTCTTT.

This clonotype has a handful of counts. The rearrangement joins TRBV27 to TRBJ2-1, with no clear D. The CDR3 extends over 12 amino acids. From germline, CDR1 is MNHEY and CDR2 SMNVEV (reference sequence). Trimming took off 2 bases at V and 6 bases at J, with 5 bases between the two ends. CDR3 nucleotides: TGTGCCAGCAGTTTAGGGTCCAATGAGCAGTTCTTC. Translated: CASSLGSNEQFF.

The rearrangement uses TRBV4-2 and TRBJ2-7; 9 bases align to TRBD2. Trimming at V came to 4 bases and at J to 1 base, leaving 8 bases not matched to a gene. Per the germline V gene, CDR1 is LGHNA and CDR2 is YNFKEQ. This CDR3 comprises 16 residues. The CDR3 DNA reads as TGTGCCAGCAGCCGAAGAGGGCGGGAGGGGTCCTACGAGCAGTACTTC. This translates into CASSRRGREGSYEQYF.

This clonotype was found a few times. The chain employs TRBV4-2 and TRBJ2-3; TRBD2 aligns across 9 bases. J lost 5 bases, V lost 0 bases, and 9 bases had no gene match. This CDR3 spans 17 amino acids. The V gene's germline CDR1 is LGHNA and CDR2 YNFKEQ. CDR3 in amino acids: CASSQDARAGGGDTQYF. The CDR3 nucleotides read TGTGCCAGCAGCCAAGATGCGCGAGCGGGAGGTGGAGATACGCAGTATTTT.

This clonotype was seen only once. The V gene is TRBV4-3, the J gene TRBJ2-2, with D tentatively TRBD2 (5 bases). The germline CDR1 and CDR2 sequences are LGHNA and YSLEER. This CDR3 is built from 16 residues. Trimming took off 2 bases at V and 0 bases at J, with 10 bases between the two ends. CDR3: CASSQNPGTNTGELFF. CDR3 in DNA: TGCGCCAGCAGCCAAAATCCGGGGACGAACACCGGGGAGCTGTTTTTT.

This clonotype has just a few counts. The genes are TRBV27 and TRBJ1-2, with D possibly TRBD1 on 5 matching bases. This CDR3 comprises 13 residues. V lost 4 bases, J lost 7 bases, and 13 bases lay in between. The germline gives CDR1 MNHEY, CDR2 SMNVEV (reference sequence). This CDR3 is CASSSEGVGGYTF. The CDR3, as DNA: TGTGCCAGCAGTTCTGAAGGGGTTGGTGGCTACACCTTC.

This clonotype was picked up a small number of times. The chain combines TRBV28 with TRBJ2-7; 9 nucleotides match TRBD1. The germline gives CDR1 MDHEN, CDR2 SYDVKM. J gave up 2 bases and V 6 bases, and 8 bases lay outside the gene matches. The CDR3 sequence is 15 residues long. The CDR3 region is CASSPNRGRTYEQYF. The DNA for the CDR3 is TGTGCCAGCAGCCCTAACAGGGGGCGGACCTACGAGCAGTACTTC.

This clonotype was observed a few times. The chain has TRBV28 and TRBJ1-2; 8 bases are a match to TRBD1. Germline CDR1 is MDHEN and CDR2 is SYDVKM. V shed 10 bases, J shed 1 base, and the junction held 2 bases outside the gene matches. The CDR3 totals 12 residues. The CDR3 coding sequence is TGTGCCAACGGACAGGGTAACTATGGCTACACCTTC. Protein product: CANGQGNYGYTF.

In its sample, this clonotype was seen a few times. In DNA form, the CDR3 reads TGTGCCAGCAGTTACTCGGGGGGGTCCGGGGCTGAAGCTTTCTTT. Translated, it gives CASSYSGGSGAEAFF. This chain joins TRBV6-5 and TRBJ1-1, with D possibly matching TRBD1 (5 bases). V shed 0 bases and J shed 6 bases, with 14 bases lying between them. This CDR3 has 15 residues. Germline CDR1 is MNHEY and CDR2 is SVGAGI.

The chain carries TRBV5-1 and TRBJ1-1; no clear D. Germline V lookup: CDR1 SGHRS, CDR2 YFSETQ. The CDR3 extends over 15 amino acids. Deletions cut 0 bases from V and 4 bases from J, with 13 bases between. This chain's CDR3 is CASSLDRPGSTEAFF. The CDR3 DNA follows: TGCGCCAGCAGCTTGGACCGCCCGGGGAGCACTGAAGCTTTCTTT.

Many counts were recorded for this clonotype. The gene calls are TRBV5-1 and TRBJ2-3, with TRBD2 identical over 7 bases. Germline CDR1 and CDR2: SGHRS and YFSETQ. The V segment lost 2 bases and the J segment 3 bases; nucleotides outside the gene matches: 9. The CDR3 covers 16 residues. Here the CDR3 reads CASSLGVGGGTDTQYF. The CDR3 coding sequence is TGCGCCAGCAGCTTAGGGGTCGGCGGGGGTACAGATACGCAGTATTTT.

This clonotype was detected once. This may be a read error, as it is one base from a much larger clone. The chain links TRBV29-1 to TRBJ2-7; D remains unclear. Germline V gives CDR1 SQVTM, CDR2 ANQGSEA. The CDR3 totals 12 residues. V lost 4 bases to trimming and J lost 5 bases, with 12 bases between them. This chain's CDR3 is CSVAVLGNEQYF. In DNA form, the CDR3 reads TGCAGCGTTGCAGTTTTGGGAAACGAGCAGTACTTC.

This clonotype was seen only a few times. This chain connects TRBV9 to TRBJ1-1; D ambiguous. The V end was cut by 3 bases, the J end by 1 base, with 16 bases between. Germline V gives CDR1 SGDLS, CDR2 YYNGEE. The CDR3 covers 16 residues. The CDR3 nucleotides read TGTGCCAGCAGCGCTACAGCCCGATTAACGAACACTGAAGCTTTCTTT. Translating it yields CASSATARLTNTEAFF.

This chain links TRBV12-3 or TRBV12-4 with TRBJ2-5; TRBD2 aligns across 8 bases. Trimming cost V 5 bases and J 4 bases; bases outside gene matches: 12. The CDR3 loop spans 16 amino acids. The CDR3 coding sequence is TGTGCCAGCAGTCCCGGGGGGGGGGGGCTTCGAGAGACCCAGTACTTC. Translating gives CASSPGGGGLRETQYF.

This clonotype occurred a few times. This chain's CDR3 is CASSYMAGNRDEAFF. The CDR3 DNA is TGTGCCAGCAGTTACATGGCGGGTAATCGGGATGAAGCTTTCTTT. The chain couples TRBV6-6 to TRBJ1-1; no firm D call. The V end lost 2 bases, the J end lost 7 bases, and 17 bases lay between the germline ends. In germline, CDR1 is MNHNY, CDR2 SVGAGI (reference sequence). The CDR3 runs 15 residues.

Concerning this clonotype itself: One end of the junction fails to match germline, which may point to a read error. The chain combines TRBV10-3 with TRBJ1-2; D gene unclear. Per the germline V gene, CDR1 is ENHRY and CDR2 is SYGVKD. There are 16 residues in the CDR3. CDR3 residues: CAIGDSPSNGVYGYTF. Here the CDR3 DNA reads TGTGCCATCGGTGACTCTCCCTCTAACGGCGTCTATGGCTACACCTTC.

The chain employs TRBV27 and TRBJ1-2; perhaps TRBD1 as D (6 bases). V lost 7 bases and J lost 7, with 19 bases in between. CDR1 is MNHEY, CDR2 SMNVEV, per germline (reference sequence). The CDR3 contains 14 residues. The CDR3 sequence is CASKPFDRQIGYTF. CDR3 in DNA: TGTGCCAGCAAACCCTTCGACAGGCAGATTGGCTACACCTTC.

This chain links TRBV20-1 with TRBJ2-5; maybe TRBD1 (5 bases). The CDR3 contains 14 residues. CDR1 and CDR2 from the germline V gene are DFQATT and SNEGSKA (reference sequence). The V end lost 0 bases, the J end lost 7 bases, and 15 bases lay between the germline ends. CDR3 sequence: CSARDLTATWTQYF. The CDR3 bases are TGCAGTGCTAGAGATCTGACAGCTACATGGACCCAGTACTTC.

In its sample, this clonotype was seen a few times. The rearrangement joins TRBV5-1 to TRBJ2-1; D not certain. From germline, CDR1 is SGHRS and CDR2 YFSETQ. This CDR3 region has 14 residues. The V and J ends lost 7 bases and 2 bases respectively, with 13 bases between them. The CDR3 coding sequence is TGCGCCAGCTCCTCTGCCGCTCCCTACAATGAGCAGTTCTTC. Translating gives CASSSAAPYNEQFF.

The chain has TRBV7-3 and TRBJ2-1; a possible D gene is TRBD2 (6 bases). This CDR3 is built from 15 residues. Germline CDR1 SGHTA, CDR2 FQGTGA. V gave up 10 bases and J gave up 1 base, with 17 bases separating them. CDR3 DNA: TGTGCCACCCCCCGGGGGACTGTTTCCTACAATGAGCAGTTCTTC. Translation: CATPRGTVSYNEQFF.